What follows are 7 T cell receptor beta chains derived from one specimen sequenced in a study of shared clonotypes between healthy human individuals. Method: immunoSEQ multiplex PCR; TCRdb's copy keeps in-frame clones and lacks some. This table has 2,500,000 or so clones, approximately 94% appearing once. Sequenced: naive CD4+ T cells sorted from blood. Subset in this sample: CD45RA+ positively selected. The receptors derive from a man between 18 and 35 years old in good health.

This chain connects TRBV7-9 to TRBJ1-2, with D uncertain. Germline lookup yields CDR1 SEHNR and CDR2 FQNEAQ (reference sequence). CDR3 length equals 13 residues. Trimming removed 3 bases from V and 4 bases from J, with 9 bases in between. CDR3 sequence reads: CASSLNSVYGYTF. The CDR3 bases are TGTGCCAGCAGCTTGAACAGCGTCTATGGCTACACCTTC.

This chain uses TRBV18 with TRBJ1-1; 9 bases are a match to TRBD1. Trimming at V came to 2 bases and at J to 6 bases, leaving 7 bases not matched to a gene. Germline lookup yields CDR1 KGHSH and CDR2 LQKENI. The CDR3 is 15 residues long. The CDR3 reads CASSPISRTGAEAFF. In nucleotides, the CDR3 is TGTGCCAGCTCACCAATTAGCCGGACAGGGGCTGAAGCTTTCTTT.

CDR3 sequence: CASSSIWDLYGYTF. CDR3 DNA: TGTGCCAGCAGTTCCATTTGGGACCTCTATGGCTACACCTTC. This rearrangement joins TRBV6-5 to TRBJ1-2; weak D call: TRBD1 (5 bases). Trimming removed 4 bases from V and 4 bases from J, with 13 bases in between. The germline V gene has CDR1 MNHEY and CDR2 SVGAGI. The length of the CDR3 is 14 residues.

The V and J genes are TRBV6-6 and TRBJ2-5; D may be TRBD2 (5 bases). This CDR3 contains 12 residues. CDR1 and CDR2 (germline): MNHNY, SVGAGI (reference sequence). V shed 4 bases and J shed 7 bases, with 10 bases lying between them. CDR3 DNA sequence: TGTGCCAGCAGTTCCCCCGCGGGGACCCAGTACTTC. Translating it yields CASSSPAGTQYF.

About this clone itself: Other nucleotide sequences in the sample specify the same CDR3. This chain connects TRBV5-1 to TRBJ2-2; TRBD1 aligns across 7 bases. The CDR3 is made up of 15 amino acids. CDR1 is SGHRS and CDR2 is YFSETQ in the germline V gene. V trimming: 2 bases; J trimming: 1 base; junction bases outside the gene matches: 2. The CDR3 DNA follows: TGCGCCAGCAGCTTAAGGACAGGGAACACCGGGGAGCTGTTTTTT. Translation: CASSLRTGNTGELFF. Looking up the rest from reference TRBV5-1 and TRBJ2-2 gives the full variable domain: KAGVTQTPRYLIKTRGQQVTLSCSPISGHRSVSWYQQTPGQGLQFLFEYFSETQRNKGNFPGRFSGRQFSNSRSEMNVSTLELGDSALYLCASSLRTGNTGELFFGEGSRLTVL.

Only one count was recorded for this clone. This specimen includes other DNA sequences encoding the same CDR3. This chain joins TRBV10-3 and TRBJ2-5; either TRBD1 or TRBD2 may fit D (5 bases each). The V gene lost 2 bases and the J gene lost 5 bases, with 6 bases spanning the gap. The CDR3 has 12 residues. Germline assignment: CDR1 ENHRY and CDR2 SYGVKD. CDR3 DNA sequence: TGTGCCATCAGTGAGGGGACGGAGACCCAGTACTTC. This sequence encodes CAISEGTETQYF.

The CDR3 sequence is CASSLGGTGGHEQYF. In DNA, the CDR3 is TGTGCCAGCAGCTTAGGCGGGACAGGGGGCCACGAGCAGTACTTC. The V call is TRBV11-2, the J call TRBJ2-7; the match to TRBD1 covers 12 bases. The CDR3 covers 15 residues. Germline CDR1 reads SGHAT; CDR2 reads FQNNGV. V lost 1 base, J lost 5 bases, and 3 bases stayed unmatched.